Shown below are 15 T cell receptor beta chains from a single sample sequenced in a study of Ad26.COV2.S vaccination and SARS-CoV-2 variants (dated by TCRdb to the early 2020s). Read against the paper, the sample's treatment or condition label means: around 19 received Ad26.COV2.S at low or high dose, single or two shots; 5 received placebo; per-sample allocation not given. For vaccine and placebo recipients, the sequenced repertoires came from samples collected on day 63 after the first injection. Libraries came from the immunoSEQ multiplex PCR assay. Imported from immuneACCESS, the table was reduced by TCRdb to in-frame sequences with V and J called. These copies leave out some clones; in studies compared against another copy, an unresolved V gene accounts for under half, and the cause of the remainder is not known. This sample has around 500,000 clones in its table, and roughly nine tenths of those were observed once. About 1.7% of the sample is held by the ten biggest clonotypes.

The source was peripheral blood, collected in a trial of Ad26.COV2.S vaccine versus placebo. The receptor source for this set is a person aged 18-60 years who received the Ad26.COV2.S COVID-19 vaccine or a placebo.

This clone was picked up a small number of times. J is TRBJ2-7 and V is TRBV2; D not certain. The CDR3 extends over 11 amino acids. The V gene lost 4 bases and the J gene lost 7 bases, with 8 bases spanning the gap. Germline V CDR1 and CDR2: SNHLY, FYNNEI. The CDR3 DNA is TGTGCCAGCAGTGGGGAAGGAGAGCAGTACTTC. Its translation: CASSGEGEQYF.

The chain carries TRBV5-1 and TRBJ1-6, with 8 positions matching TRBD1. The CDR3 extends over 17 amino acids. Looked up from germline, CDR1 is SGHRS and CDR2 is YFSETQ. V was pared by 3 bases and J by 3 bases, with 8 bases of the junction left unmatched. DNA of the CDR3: TGCGCCAGCAGCTGGGACGGACAGGGAATCTATAATTCACCCCTCCACTTT. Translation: CASSWDGQGIYNSPLHF.

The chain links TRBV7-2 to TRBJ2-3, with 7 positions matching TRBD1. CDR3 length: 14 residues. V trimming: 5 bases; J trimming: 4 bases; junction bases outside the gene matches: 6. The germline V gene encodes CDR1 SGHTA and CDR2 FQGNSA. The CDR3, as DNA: TGTGCCAGCAGCATCAGACAGGGCCCAGATACGCAGTATTTT. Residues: CASSIRQGPDTQYF.

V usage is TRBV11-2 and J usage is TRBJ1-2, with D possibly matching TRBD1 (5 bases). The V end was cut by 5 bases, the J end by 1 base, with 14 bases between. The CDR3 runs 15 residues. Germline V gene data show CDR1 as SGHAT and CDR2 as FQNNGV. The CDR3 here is CASSPTLGLNYGYTF. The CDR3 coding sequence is TGTGCCAGCAGCCCCACTCTGGGACTTAACTATGGCTACACCTTC.

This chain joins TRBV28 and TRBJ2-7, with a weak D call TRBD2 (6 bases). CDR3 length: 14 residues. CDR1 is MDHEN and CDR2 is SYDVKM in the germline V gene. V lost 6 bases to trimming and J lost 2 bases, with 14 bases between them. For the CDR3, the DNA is TGTGCCAGCAGCAATCCGGGGGTCACCTACGAGCAGTACTTC. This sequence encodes CASSNPGVTYEQYF.

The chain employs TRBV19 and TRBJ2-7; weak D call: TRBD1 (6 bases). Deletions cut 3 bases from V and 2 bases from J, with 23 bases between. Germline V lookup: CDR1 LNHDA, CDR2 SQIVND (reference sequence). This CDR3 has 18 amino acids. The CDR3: CASSMNGGPPKFPYEQYF. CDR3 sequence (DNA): TGTGCCAGTAGTATGAATGGGGGCCCTCCTAAGTTTCCCTACGAGCAGTACTTC.

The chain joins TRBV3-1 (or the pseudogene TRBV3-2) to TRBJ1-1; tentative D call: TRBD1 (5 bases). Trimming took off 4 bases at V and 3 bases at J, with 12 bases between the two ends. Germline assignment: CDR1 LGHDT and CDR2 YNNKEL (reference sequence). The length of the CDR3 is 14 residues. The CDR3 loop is CASSLSTRDTEAFF. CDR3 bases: TGTGCCAGCAGCCTTTCAACCAGGGACACTGAAGCTTTCTTT.

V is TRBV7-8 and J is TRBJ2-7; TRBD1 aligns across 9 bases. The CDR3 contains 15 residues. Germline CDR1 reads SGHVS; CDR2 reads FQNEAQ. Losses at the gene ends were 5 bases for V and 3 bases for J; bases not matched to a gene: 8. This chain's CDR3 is CASSTYRGLLYEQYF. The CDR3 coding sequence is TGTGCCAGCAGCACCTACAGGGGGCTCCTCTACGAGCAGTACTTC. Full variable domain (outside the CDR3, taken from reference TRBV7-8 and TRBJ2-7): GAGVSQSPRYKVAKRGQDVALRCDPISGHVSLFWYQQALGQGPEFLTYFQNEAQLDKSGLPSDRFFAERPEGSVSTLKIQRTQQEDSAVYLCASSTYRGLLYEQYFGPGTRLTVT.

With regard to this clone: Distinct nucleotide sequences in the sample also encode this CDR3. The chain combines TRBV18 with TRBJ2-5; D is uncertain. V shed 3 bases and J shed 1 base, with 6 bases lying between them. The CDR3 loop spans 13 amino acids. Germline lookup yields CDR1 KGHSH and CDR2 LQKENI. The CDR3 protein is CASSPGIQETQYF. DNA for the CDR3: TGTGCCAGCTCACCGGGGATCCAAGAGACCCAGTACTTC.

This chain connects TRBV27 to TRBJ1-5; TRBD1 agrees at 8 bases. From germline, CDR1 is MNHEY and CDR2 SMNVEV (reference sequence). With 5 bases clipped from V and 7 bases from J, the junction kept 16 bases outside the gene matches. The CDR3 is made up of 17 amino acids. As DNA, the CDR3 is TGTGCCAGCAGTCGTTCGGCAGGGGGCAAATTTTTCCAGCCCCAGCATTTT. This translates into CASSRSAGGKFFQPQHF.

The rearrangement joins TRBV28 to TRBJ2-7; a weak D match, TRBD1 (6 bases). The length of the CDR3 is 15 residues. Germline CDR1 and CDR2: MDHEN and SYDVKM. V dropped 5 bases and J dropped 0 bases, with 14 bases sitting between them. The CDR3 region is CASSPPTGHSYEQYF. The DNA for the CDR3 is TGTGCCAGCAGTCCCCCGACAGGCCACTCCTACGAGCAGTACTTC.

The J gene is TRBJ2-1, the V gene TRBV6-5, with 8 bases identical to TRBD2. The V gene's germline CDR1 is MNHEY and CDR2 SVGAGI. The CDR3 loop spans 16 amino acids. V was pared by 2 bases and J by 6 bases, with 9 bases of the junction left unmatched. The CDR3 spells CASSYRAGGGSNEQFF. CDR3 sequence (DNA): TGTGCCAGCAGTTACAGGGCGGGAGGAGGGTCCAATGAGCAGTTCTTC.

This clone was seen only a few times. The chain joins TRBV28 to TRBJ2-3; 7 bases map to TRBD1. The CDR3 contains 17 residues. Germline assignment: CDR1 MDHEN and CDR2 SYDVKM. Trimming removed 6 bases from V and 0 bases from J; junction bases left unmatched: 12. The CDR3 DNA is TGTGCCAGCAGCGCACCGAACAGGGGCTTCAGCACAGATACGCAGTATTTT. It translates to CASSAPNRGFSTDTQYF.

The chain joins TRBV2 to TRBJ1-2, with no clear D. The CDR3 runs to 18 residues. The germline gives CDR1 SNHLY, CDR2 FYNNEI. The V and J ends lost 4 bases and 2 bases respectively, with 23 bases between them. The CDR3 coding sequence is TGTGCCAGCAGTGCCTCAGAGGCTCCGAGTCGTTGGAACTATGGCTACACCTTC. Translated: CASSASEAPSRWNYGYTF.

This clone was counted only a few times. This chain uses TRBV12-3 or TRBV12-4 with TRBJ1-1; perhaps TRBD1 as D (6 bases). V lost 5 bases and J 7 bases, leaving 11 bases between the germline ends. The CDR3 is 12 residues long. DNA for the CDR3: TGTGCCAGCAGTGCGGACAGACTTGAAGCTTTCTTT. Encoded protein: CASSADRLEAFF.